This passage covers 15 T cell receptor beta chains from one sample sequenced in a study of CD8+CD57+ T cells in acquired aplastic anemia (dated 2018 in TCRdb). Flow cytometry had shown CD8+CD57+ cell expansion in the patients selected for sequencing. Sequenced using an Illumina HiSeq 2000. Genomic DNA served as template for TCR beta VDJ combination and CDR3 sequence profiling. The public reads were quality trimmed at Q25 with fastp and then assembled into clones with MiXCR by TCRdb, keeping productive beta chains. Merged by CDR3 protein, the rows form single entries marked with the most common genes and DNA. Within this sample are around 290,000 distinct CDR3 sequences, with approximately 58% of them counted one time only. The ten largest clones represent roughly 1.3% of the sample. Source material: sorted CD4+, CD8+, or CD8+CD57+ T cells (not recorded which) from PBMCs. These receptors were collected from a human donor with aplastic anemia.

At least ten counts were recorded for this clonotype. This chain connects TRBV6-1 to TRBJ1-6; 9 bases agree with TRBD1. V shed 7 bases and J 6 bases; nucleotides not matched to a gene: 22. The CDR3 is 20 amino acids. Germline V gene lookup returns CDR1 MNHNS and CDR2 SASEGT. DNA for the CDR3: TGTGCCAGCATTCTCCAACAGGGGGCTTACCGGGCCACTATTAATTCACCCCTCCACTTT. Amino acid sequence: CASILQQGAYRATINSPLHF.

Only a few counts were recorded for this clonotype. The chain employs TRBV24-1 and TRBJ1-2, with a weak D call TRBD1 (6 bases). CDR1 and CDR2 from the germline V gene are KGHDR and SFDVKD. The CDR3 is 12 amino acids. The ends were cut back, 4 bases at V and 8 bases at J, with 10 bases in the middle. CDR3 coding DNA: TGTGCCACCAGTGAAGGGGGAGTCGGCTACACCTTC. This encodes CATSEGGVGYTF.

This chain connects TRBV20-1 to TRBJ2-1; D tentatively fits TRBD1 or TRBD2 (5 bases each). This CDR3 comprises 14 residues. Looked up from germline, CDR1 is DFQATT and CDR2 is SNEGSKA (reference sequence). The germline V and J ends were trimmed by 3 bases and 4 bases, with 13 bases remaining between them. DNA for the CDR3: TGCAGTGCTAGCGATGGGGGACCATACAATGAGCAGTTCTTC. Protein: CSASDGGPYNEQFF.

This clonotype was seen just once. This may stem from a read error, because a much larger clone lies one nucleotide away. This chain links TRBV4-2 with TRBJ2-7; 15 bases map to TRBD2. CDR1 is LGHNA and CDR2 is YNFKEQ in the germline V gene. The CDR3 runs 17 residues. The junction had 10 bases not matched to a gene; V was cut back by 3 bases and J by 7 bases. CDR3 nucleotides: TGTGCCAGCAGCCAGCGGACTAGCGGGGGGGCGTGGAATGAGCAGTACTTC. Translating it yields CASSQRTSGGAWNEQYF.

The chain employs TRBV29-1 and TRBJ2-3; TRBD2 matches at 9 bases. The junction had 6 bases not matched to a gene; V was cut back by 3 bases and J by 2 bases. This CDR3 contains 15 residues. Looked up from germline, CDR1 is SQVTM and CDR2 is ANQGSEA. Here the CDR3 DNA reads TGCAGCGTTGATAGACTAGCGGATTACACAGATACGCAGTATTTT. This gives the protein CSVDRLADYTDTQYF.

This clonotype was seen many times. The chain couples TRBV4-2 to TRBJ2-2; the D gene is possibly TRBD2 (7 bases). This CDR3 contains 17 residues. Trimming took 0 bases from V and 3 from J, leaving 14 bases between them. Germline V lookup: CDR1 LGHNA, CDR2 YNFKEQ. The DNA of the CDR3 is TGTGCCAGCAGCCAAGATGCGGGGGCGGCGGACACCGGGGAGCTGTTTTTT. Protein sequence: CASSQDAGAADTGELFF.

J is TRBJ2-3 and V is TRBV7-9; 16 bases match TRBD2. With V trimmed by 5 bases and J by 4 bases, 3 bases remained unmatched. The germline V gene has CDR1 SEHNR and CDR2 FQNEAQ (reference sequence). This CDR3 spans 16 amino acids. CDR3 DNA: TGTGCCAGCAGCGGGACTAGCGGGGGGGTCTCAGATACGCAGTATTTT. Its translation is CASSGTSGGVSDTQYF. Combining the CDR3 with reference TRBV7-9 and TRBJ2-3 gives the whole variable domain DTGVSQNPRHKITKRGQNVTFRCDPISEHNRLYWYRQTLGQGPEFLTYFQNEAQLEKSRLLSDRFSAERPKGSFSTLEIQRTEQGDSAMYLCASSGTSGGVSDTQYFGPGTRLTVL.

The rearrangement links TRBV3-1 to TRBJ2-3, with D tentatively TRBD1 (6 bases). CDR1 is LGHDT, CDR2 YNNKEL, per germline (reference sequence). V gave up 6 bases and J gave up 6 bases, with 10 bases separating them. This CDR3 has 12 amino acids. The CDR3 here is CASRPTGDTQYF. The CDR3 coding sequence is TGTGCCAGCAGACCTACAGGGGATACGCAGTATTTT.

CDR3 in amino acids: CASSGRDRGYEQYF. The DNA for the CDR3 is TGTGCCAGCAGCGGACGGGACAGGGGGTACGAGCAGTACTTC. This chain uses TRBV7-9 with TRBJ2-7; 11 bases are a match to TRBD1. The CDR3 is made up of 14 amino acids. Germline V gene data show CDR1 as SEHNR and CDR2 as FQNEAQ (reference sequence). J lost 4 bases, V lost 5 bases, and 4 bases had no gene match.

The chain uses TRBV7-2 and TRBJ1-1; no definite D call. V gave up 2 bases and J gave up 4 bases, with 11 bases separating them. Germline CDR1 is SGHTA and CDR2 is FQGNSA. The CDR3 totals 14 residues. The CDR3 region has the DNA TGTGCCAGCAGCTTACTAGGTTCGAGCACTGAAGCTTTCTTT. It yields the protein CASSLLGSSTEAFF.

V is TRBV15 and J is TRBJ2-7; D is uncertain. The V gene lost 8 bases and the J gene lost 2 bases, with 13 bases spanning the gap. The CDR3 consists of 13 residues. CDR1 is LNHNV, CDR2 YYDKDF, per germline (reference sequence). The CDR3 is CATARRSTYEQYF. DNA of the CDR3: TGTGCCACCGCCCGCCGGTCCACCTACGAGCAGTACTTC. The variable domain in full, completed from reference TRBV15 and TRBJ2-7, reads DAMVIQNPRYQVTQFGKPVTLSCSQTLNHNVMYWYQQKSSQAPKLLFHYYDKDFNNEADTPDNFQSRRPNTSFCFLDIRSPGLGDTAMYLCATARRSTYEQYFGPGTRLTVT.

In the case of this clonotype: At one of its ends the junction is not consistent with the germline gene, which may arise from a read error. The chain uses TRBV2 and TRBJ1-6; no reliable D call. CDR3 length: 16 residues. Looked up from germline, CDR1 is SNHLY and CDR2 is FYNNEI. The CDR3 spells CASSEALGPDNSLLHF. The CDR3 coding sequence is TGTGCCAGCAGTGAAGCACTGGGTCCCGATAATTCACTCCTCCACTTT.

At least ten counts were recorded for this clonotype. This chain connects TRBV19 to TRBJ2-7; 7 bases match TRBD1. J gave up 6 bases and V 6 bases, and 20 bases lay outside the gene matches. The germline V gene has CDR1 LNHDA and CDR2 SQIVND (reference sequence). The CDR3 loop spans 17 amino acids. The CDR3 here is CASSRPRETGRLGEQYF. CDR3 bases: TGTGCCAGTAGCCGCCCCAGGGAGACAGGGCGATTGGGCGAGCAGTACTTC.

The CDR3: CASCPDPLAGETQYF. DNA of the CDR3: TGTGCCAGCTGCCCCGACCCGCTAGCAGGGGAGACCCAGTACTTC. This chain connects TRBV7-2 to TRBJ2-5; the D gene could be TRBD1 or TRBD2 (5 bases each). The V end was cut by 8 bases, the J end by 5 bases, with 21 bases between. The CDR3 spans 15 residues. The germline CDR1 and CDR2 sequences are SGHTA and FQGNSA.

In this sample, this clonotype turned up many times. This chain connects TRBV7-9 to TRBJ1-2; D may be TRBD1 (6 bases). V lost 1 base and J lost 4, with 16 bases in between. The CDR3 has 16 residues. The germline gives CDR1 SEHNR, CDR2 FQNEAQ (reference sequence). The CDR3 DNA reads as TGTGCCAGCAGCTTAGTGGTATCGGGGGCGGGCTATGGCTACACCTTC. Protein sequence: CASSLVVSGAGYGYTF. Using reference TRBV7-9 and TRBJ1-2 for the parts outside the CDR3, the full variable domain is DTGVSQNPRHKITKRGQNVTFRCDPISEHNRLYWYRQTLGQGPEFLTYFQNEAQLEKSRLLSDRFSAERPKGSFSTLEIQRTEQGDSAMYLCASSLVVSGAGYGYTFGSGTRLTVV.